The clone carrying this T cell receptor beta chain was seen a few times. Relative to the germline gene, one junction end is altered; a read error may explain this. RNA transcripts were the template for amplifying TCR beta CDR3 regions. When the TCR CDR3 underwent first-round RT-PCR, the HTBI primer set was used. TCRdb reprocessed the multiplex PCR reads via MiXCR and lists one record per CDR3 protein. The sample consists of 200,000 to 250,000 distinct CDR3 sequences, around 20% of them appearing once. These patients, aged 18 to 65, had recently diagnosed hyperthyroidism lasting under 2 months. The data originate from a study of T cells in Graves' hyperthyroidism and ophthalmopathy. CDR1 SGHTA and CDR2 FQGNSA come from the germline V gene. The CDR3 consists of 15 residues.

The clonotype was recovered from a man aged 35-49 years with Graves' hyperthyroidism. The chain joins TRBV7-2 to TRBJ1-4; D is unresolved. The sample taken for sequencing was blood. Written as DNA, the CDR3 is TGTGCCAGCAGCCTAGCTTCTACAACTAATGAAAAACTGTTTTTT. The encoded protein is CASSLASTTNEKLFF.